This section outlines one TCR beta chain sequence together with its context. This clone's antigen is unknown. Per-base qualities were not stored, and no clone one base away is much larger. Only healthy Caucasian donors were included. The data are from a study of identical twins (dated by TCRdb to the mid-2010s). Study-level background: To test whether fetal clonotypes persist, this study deep-sequenced TCR alpha and beta repertoires from monozygotic twins, from unrelated adults of various ages, and from cord blood. To rule out contamination, the twin experiments were replicated at different times with different library preparation protocols. On the study overall, not on this receptor specifically: Zero-insertion analyses could be partly confounded by invariant T cells such as MAIT and iNKT, although diverse VJ usage argued against such confounding for most clonotypes. Out-of-frame TCR alpha sharing in monozygotic twins was systematically underestimated by recombination models, whereas sharing between unrelated individuals was in agreement with the recombination models. In beta out-of-frame sequences, excess twin sharing was weaker, because having fewer shared sequences lowered the signal-to-noise ratio. Abundant cord blood beta clonotypes carried fewer insertions; young adult naive repertoires showed a weaker similar trend, while memory repertoires showed none. Compared with coincidental sharing between unrelated individuals, out-of-frame TCR alpha sequences shared between twins showed an excess of sequences with low generation probability. Because the same donors could not be followed over many years, the conclusions depended on cross-sectional statistical analysis.

Trimming takes 3 bases off V and 11 bases off J; junction bases not matched to a gene: 12. Spanning cysteine to phenylalanine, the CDR3 consists of 15 amino acids. Kept here is only the CDR3 DNA, which spans 45 bases and is read in frame from base 1. CDR1 MGHDK and CDR2 SYGVNS were looked up in the germline V gene. Library preparation employed 5' RACE. The instrument was an Illumina HiSeq 2000. A universal primer binding site was introduced by template switching, and a unique molecular identifier was present in the final cDNA, enabling accurate counting of TCR cDNA molecules. First-strand cDNA for TCR alpha and beta chains was synthesized from specific primers in the conserved constant-segment region. To control for contamination, each cDNA library was double barcoded with a SMART-Mk sample barcode plus Illumina barcodes. TruSeq adapter sequences and Illumina sample barcodes were added in two successive PCR steps. The TCR alpha and beta cDNA libraries were sequenced on the Illumina HiSeq platform using custom primers. Concerning the study's data processing: MiGEC processed the raw reads to extract unique molecular identifiers, while MiXCR was used to determine the CDR3 positions. For each individual, recombination models were inferred using an EM algorithm with the repgenHMM and IGoR tools. Shared clonotypes were analyzed with the tcR package in R, and sharing was normalized by the product of cloneset sizes. Out-of-frame nonproductive sequences were analyzed to study raw recombination free of thymic and clonal selection effects. TCRdb cleaned the public reads at Q25 with fastp, built clones with MiXCR and kept in-frame beta chains. Every distinct CDR3 protein forms one entry, paired with its most common genes and DNA. The V and J calls and clone size come from TCRdb's table, not from the authors' own analysis. The sample data list some 1,700,000 distinct CDR3 sequences, and about 31% of these were observed just once. The biggest ten clones account for over 0.25% of the sample.

The V gene is TRBV25-1 and the J gene is TRBJ2-5, and 10 bases in between align with TRBD2. Material for sequencing was cord blood. The origin of this receptor is a newborn girl in good health. The CDR3: CASSDTSGNYNEQYF. The DNA is as follows: TGTGCCAGCAGTGACACTAGCGGGAACTACAATGAGCAGTACTTC.